Shown below are 27 T cell receptor beta chains from a single sample sequenced in a study of shared clonotypes between healthy human individuals. Clones were read by immunoSEQ multiplex PCR, and TCRdb kept only the in-frame ones, dropping some. The sample lists 2 million to 3 million clones, 90% to 95% occurring once. Specimen: naive CD4+ T cells from PBMCs. Subset described: CD45RA+ positively selected. These receptors originate from a man aged 18-30 years in good health. Some clones in this sample may be carry-over from other donors' samples.

This clone was found a few times. This chain links TRBV5-1 with TRBJ1-1, with a tentative D call TRBD1 (6 bases). CDR1 and CDR2 (germline): SGHRS, YFSETQ. The CDR3 totals 14 residues. The V end was cut by 1 base, the J end by 6 bases, with 13 bases between. The CDR3 nucleotides read TGCGCCAGCAGCTTGACACCAGGGGTGCCTGAAGCTTTCTTT. The encoded protein is CASSLTPGVPEAFF.

This sequence joins TRBV7-2 and TRBJ1-2, with D possibly being TRBD1 (6 bases). Trimming pared 4 bases from V and 8 bases from J, leaving 20 bases between. Per the germline V gene, CDR1 is SGHTA and CDR2 is FQGNSA. CDR3 length: 15 residues. Here the CDR3 reads CASSWGAGMPEGYTF. The DNA for the CDR3 is TGTGCCAGCAGCTGGGGGGCCGGGATGCCGGAGGGCTACACCTTC. Supplemented by reference TRBV7-2 and TRBJ1-2, the full variable domain reads GAGVSQSPSNKVTEKGKDVELRCDPISGHTALYWYRQSLGQGLEFLIYFQGNSAPDKSGLPSDRFSAERTGGSVSTLTIQRTQQEDSAVYLCASSWGAGMPEGYTFGSGTRLTVV.

The chain employs TRBV28 and TRBJ1-4; 7 bases map to TRBD1. The CDR3 extends over 15 amino acids. V lost 3 bases, J lost 5 bases, and 6 bases stayed unmatched. CDR1 and CDR2 (germline): MDHEN, SYDVKM. This CDR3 reads CASSFQTGINEKLFF. The DNA of the CDR3 is TGTGCCAGCAGTTTCCAGACAGGGATAAATGAAAAACTGTTTTTT.

DNA of the CDR3: TGTGCCAGCAGTGGTCGCACTATCTCCTACGAGCAGTACTTC. Its translation: CASSGRTISYEQYF. The genes are TRBV2 and TRBJ2-7; D unclear. V was trimmed by 4 bases and J by 0 bases, leaving 10 bases between them. The CDR3 runs to 14 residues. Germline values: CDR1 SNHLY, CDR2 FYNNEI.

The chain has TRBV6-1 and TRBJ1-2; D is possibly TRBD1 (5 bases). Germline CDR1 is MNHNS and CDR2 is SASEGT. Trimming removed 1 base from V and 8 bases from J, with 14 bases in between. The CDR3 is 14 residues long. CDR3 residues: CASSEGTPSRGYTF. CDR3 bases: TGTGCCAGCAGTGAAGGGACACCGAGCCGCGGCTACACCTTC.

As regards this clone: Different DNA sequences within this sample yield the same CDR3. The CDR3 sequence is CASSLVGLAGVSYNEQFF. The CDR3 bases are TGTGCCAGCAGCTTAGTTGGGCTAGCGGGAGTCTCCTACAATGAGCAGTTCTTC. This rearrangement joins TRBV7-8 to TRBJ2-1, with 10 positions matching TRBD2. The V segment lost 1 base and the J segment 0 bases; nucleotides outside the gene matches: 6. The CDR3 runs 18 residues. The V gene's germline CDR1 is SGHVS and CDR2 FQNEAQ.

The chain joins TRBV5-1 to TRBJ2-1; possible D gene TRBD2, 6 bases. The CDR3 runs to 14 residues. V lost 4 bases to trimming and J lost 4 bases, with 12 bases between them. The V gene's germline CDR1 is SGHRS and CDR2 YFSETQ. CDR3 nucleotide sequence: TGCGCCAGCAGCCGCGGGACCGGTTACAATGAGCAGTTCTTC. Translating it yields CASSRGTGYNEQFF.

The chain links TRBV4-1 to TRBJ2-7; D is possibly TRBD2 (6 bases). V dropped 6 bases and J dropped 4 bases, with 22 bases sitting between them. Germline V gene sequence: CDR1 MGHRA, CDR2 YSYEKL. The CDR3 spans 16 residues. The CDR3 region is CASRPSGTQAYYEQYF. The CDR3 DNA follows: TGCGCCAGCAGACCTTCCGGGACTCAAGCTTATTACGAGCAGTACTTC.

The rearrangement links TRBV28 to TRBJ2-7; no reliable D call. Per germline, CDR1 MDHEN and CDR2 SYDVKM. V was pared by 9 bases and J by 2 bases, with 11 bases between. The CDR3 is made up of 12 amino acids. DNA for the CDR3: TGTGCCAGTACTGGGATTACCTACGAGCAGTACTTC. It yields the protein CASTGITYEQYF.

This rearrangement joins TRBV5-6 to TRBJ2-3, with D possibly being TRBD1 (6 bases). The germline gives CDR1 SGHDT, CDR2 YYEEEE. The CDR3 loop spans 16 amino acids. The V gene lost 0 bases and the J gene lost 3 bases, with 14 bases spanning the gap. CDR3 amino acids: CASSLGGGITTDTQYF. The CDR3 bases are TGTGCCAGCAGCTTGGGAGGGGGTATCACTACAGATACGCAGTATTTT.

The V and J genes are TRBV6-6 and TRBJ2-5, with TRBD2 identical over 9 bases. Germline CDR1 is MNHNY and CDR2 is SVGAGI (reference sequence). The CDR3 length is 15 residues. The V gene end was trimmed by 4 bases and the J gene end by 1 base; junction bases not matched to a gene: 4. In nucleotides, the CDR3 is TGTGCCAGCAGTTGGCTAGCGGGAATCCAAGAGACCCAGTACTTC. This sequence encodes CASSWLAGIQETQYF.

V and J are TRBV19 and TRBJ1-2; no definite D call. The V gene's germline CDR1 is LNHDA and CDR2 SQIVND (reference sequence). V gave up 4 bases and J gave up 8 bases, with 17 bases separating them. The CDR3 is made up of 14 amino acids. CDR3 DNA: TGTGCCAGTAGTACGGGTTCCACCTACCGGGGCTACACCTTC. Translated, it gives CASSTGSTYRGYTF. The full variable domain, with the rest looked up from reference TRBV19 and TRBJ1-2, is DGGITQSPKYLFRKEGQNVTLSCEQNLNHDAMYWYRQDPGQGLRLIYYSQIVNDFQKGDIAEGYSVSREKKESFPLTVTSAQKNPTAFYLCASSTGSTYRGYTFGSGTRLTVV.

This clone was observed once. The chain joins TRBV4-2 to TRBJ2-5, with 8 bases identical to TRBD1. CDR1 and CDR2 from the germline V gene are LGHNA and YNFKEQ. The V segment lost 1 base and the J segment 4 bases; nucleotides outside the gene matches: 14. The CDR3 extends over 18 amino acids. The CDR3 DNA reads as TGTGCCAGCAGCCAAGGAGCGGCCGGGACAGGTGGCTTAGAGACCCAGTACTTC. It specifies CASSQGAAGTGGLETQYF.

The chain recombines TRBV5-1 with TRBJ2-7; 8 nucleotides align to TRBD2. Germline CDR1 SGHRS, CDR2 YFSETQ. This CDR3 is built from 15 residues. The ends lost 3 bases at V and 3 bases at J; junction bases unmatched: 8. Here the CDR3 DNA reads TGCGCCAGCAGCTCTGGGGGGACTAGGGTCTACGAGCAGTACTTC. Its translation: CASSSGGTRVYEQYF. Full variable domain (rest looked up from reference TRBV5-1 and TRBJ2-7): KAGVTQTPRYLIKTRGQQVTLSCSPISGHRSVSWYQQTPGQGLQFLFEYFSETQRNKGNFPGRFSGRQFSNSRSEMNVSTLELGDSALYLCASSSGGTRVYEQYFGPGTRLTVT.

This chain connects TRBV19 to TRBJ2-1; no reliable D call. CDR3 length: 14 residues. V was clipped by 5 bases and J by 2 bases, with 10 bases between them. CDR1 and CDR2 from the germline V gene are LNHDA and SQIVND (reference sequence). The CDR3 spells CASSSRGTYNEQFF. The CDR3, as DNA: TGTGCCAGTAGTTCCCGAGGAACCTACAATGAGCAGTTCTTC.

Comment on this clone: Within the sample, other DNA sequences also encode this same CDR3. This chain uses TRBV6-6 with TRBJ2-7; unclear D gene. CDR3 size: 11 residues. V was pared by 6 bases and J by 2 bases, with 5 bases between. Germline loops: CDR1 MNHNY, CDR2 SVGAGI (reference sequence). The DNA for the CDR3 is TGTGCCAGCAGCCCGGCCTACGAGCAGTACTTC. Its translation is CASSPAYEQYF.

Note on this clone: This specimen includes other DNA sequences encoding the same CDR3. The rearrangement uses TRBV18 and TRBJ2-5; D could derive from TRBD1 or TRBD2 (6 bases each). The CDR3 is made up of 14 amino acids. Trimming removed 0 bases at V and 4 bases at J, with 9 bases between. Germline V gene data show CDR1 as KGHSH and CDR2 as LQKENI. The CDR3 bases are TGTGCCAGCTCACCACCGGGGGGCCGAGAGACCCAGTACTTC. Encoded protein: CASSPPGGRETQYF.

The rearrangement joins TRBV19 to TRBJ1-2; D gene uncertain. Germline V gene sequence: CDR1 LNHDA, CDR2 SQIVND (reference sequence). The CDR3 is made up of 14 amino acids. V lost 3 bases and J lost 2, with 10 bases in between. Written as DNA, the CDR3 is TGTGCCAGTAGTATCGACGGATCGAACTATGGCTACACCTTC. This gives the protein CASSIDGSNYGYTF.

The V and J genes are TRBV10-3 and TRBJ2-2; tentatively, D is TRBD2 (6 bases). Germline V gene data show CDR1 as ENHRY and CDR2 as SYGVKD. V was cut by 4 bases and J by 4 bases, with 13 bases left in between. CDR3 size: 15 residues. In DNA, the CDR3 is TGTGCCATCAGTGCACTAGCATCCGGCACCGGGGAGCTGTTTTTT. Its translation is CAISALASGTGELFF.

The chain employs TRBV2 and TRBJ2-2, with D uncertain. The CDR3 spans 11 residues. The germline CDR1 and CDR2 sequences are SNHLY and FYNNEI. The V gene lost 10 bases and the J gene lost 7 bases, with 10 bases spanning the gap. The chain's CDR3 is CATTSSGELFF. CDR3 nucleotides: TGTGCCACCACCTCGAGCGGGGAGCTGTTTTTT.

The V and J genes are TRBV7-9 and TRBJ1-2; 7 positions match TRBD1. CDR3 length: 14 residues. CDR1 and CDR2 from the germline V gene are SEHNR and FQNEAQ (reference sequence). Trimming removed 5 bases from V and 4 bases from J; junction bases left unmatched: 7. The CDR3 DNA is TGTGCCAGCAGCATAGACAGGGCGTCCTATGGCTACACCTTC. It is translated as CASSIDRASYGYTF.

The chain carries TRBV28 and TRBJ2-7; D unclear. Germline CDR1 and CDR2: MDHEN and SYDVKM. Trimming left V 4 bases short and J 1 base short, with 20 bases between. The CDR3 contains 17 residues. The CDR3 bases are TGTGCCAGCAGTTCCACCTTTTACTCATTAATTTCCTACGAGCAGTACTTC. It yields the protein CASSSTFYSLISYEQYF.

The rearrangement links TRBV29-1 to TRBJ2-1; 7 positions agree with TRBD1. The CDR3 has 12 amino acids. From germline, CDR1 is SQVTM and CDR2 ANQGSEA. Trimming cost V 5 bases and J 6 bases; bases outside gene matches: 4. Written as DNA, the CDR3 is TGCAGCGTTCAACGACAGGGCAATGAGCAGTTCTTC. This translates into CSVQRQGNEQFF.

As concerns this clone: Other DNA sequences in the sample encode the same CDR3. The rearrangement uses TRBV19 and TRBJ2-5; D is uncertain. Deletions cut 3 bases from V and 4 bases from J, with 6 bases between. CDR1 and CDR2 (germline): LNHDA, SQIVND (reference sequence). The CDR3 loop spans 12 amino acids. For the CDR3, the DNA is TGTGCCAGTAGTATCTCTGGAGAGACCCAGTACTTC. Its translation: CASSISGETQYF.

J is TRBJ1-1 and V is TRBV7-9; D is uncertain. Trimming took off 1 base at V and 5 bases at J, with 11 bases between the two ends. Germline V gene sequence: CDR1 SEHNR, CDR2 FQNEAQ (reference sequence). The CDR3 is made up of 14 amino acids. In DNA form, the CDR3 reads TGTGCCAGCAGCTTAGACGGCAGGAGGACTGAAGCTTTCTTT. Translating gives CASSLDGRRTEAFF.

V is TRBV5-1 and J is TRBJ2-1; TRBD2 is a possible D gene (6 bases). The V end was cut by 0 bases, the J end by 8 bases, with 21 bases between. The CDR3 runs to 17 residues. CDR1 and CDR2 (germline): SGHRS, YFSETQ. The CDR3 DNA is TGCGCCAGCAGCTTGGATAGGACACTGGAGGGGAGCCATGAGCAGTTCTTC. Translating it yields CASSLDRTLEGSHEQFF.

The V and J genes are TRBV7-9 and TRBJ2-2, with D unresolved. V was pared by 4 bases and J by 0 bases, with 12 bases between. The V gene's germline CDR1 is SEHNR and CDR2 FQNEAQ (reference sequence). The CDR3 contains 16 residues. This CDR3 is CASSSPTGTNTGELFF. For the CDR3, the DNA is TGTGCCAGCAGCTCTCCAACTGGTACGAACACCGGGGAGCTGTTTTTT.